This TCR beta chain was recovered during a study of blood T cell repertoires in COVID-19. Across the study: Donors in the United States, Italy and Spain gave samples during acute or convalescent COVID-19.

Trimming cost V 4 bases and J 2 bases; bases outside gene matches: 6. CDR3 length: 15 residues. From germline, CDR1 is SGHRS and CDR2 YFSETQ. One Seattle source followed patients from active infection through their disease course. Authors' analysis steps: Researchers report that nucleated cell counts were estimated from reference gene primer amplification. Using immunoSEQ multiplex PCR, the repertoire was profiled, and TCRdb retains in-frame clones only, with some absent. V and J calls and clone size are given by that table; D and trimming were obtained from the DNA. Of about 390,000 clones in the sample, around 87% were seen once.

The receptor was isolated from a woman aged 55 to 70 with COVID-19, enrolled during active disease. Sequencing input: peripheral blood. V and J are TRBV5-1 and TRBJ1-2; 9 bases are shared with TRBD1. CDR3 protein: CASSPPGTGNYGYTF. The CDR3 nucleotides are TGCGCCAGCAGCCCACCCGGGACAGGGAACTATGGCTACACCTTC.